This T cell receptor (beta chain) comes out of a study of blood T cell repertoires in COVID-19. Across the whole study: Collection of acute and convalescent COVID-19 samples took place in the United States, Italy and Spain. From T cells, B-cell-depleted T cells, or PBMCs came the material, which was cDNA or gDNA.

Methods used by the authors: The authors estimated nucleated cell counts from reference gene primer amplification. Assay: immunoSEQ multiplex PCR; the TCRdb copy retains only in-frame clones and omits some. V and J calls and clone size come straight from that table; D and trimming were deduced from the DNA. The sample records around 200,000 clones, around nine tenths being singletons. The ends were cut back, 1 base at V and 3 bases at J, with 7 bases in the middle. The CDR3 totals 13 residues. The germline CDR1 and CDR2 sequences are GTSNPN and SVGIG (reference sequence). V gene TRBV30 combines with J gene TRBJ1-3, with D unclear. The receptor was derived from a man between 60 and 75 years old who had recovered from COVID-19. Material: peripheral blood. CDR3 sequence reads: CAWSGAFGNTIYF. For the CDR3, the DNA is TGTGCCTGGAGTGGAGCGTTTGGAAACACCATATATTTT.